Presented here are 5 T cell receptor beta chains from one specimen sequenced in a study of Ad26.COV2.S vaccination and SARS-CoV-2 variants. Treatment of the sample: 15 to 20 received Ad26.COV2.S at low or high dose, single or two shots; about 5 received placebo; per-sample allocation not given. The samples were gathered on day 63 after the first injection of vaccine or placebo. Method: immunoSEQ multiplex PCR; TCRdb's copy keeps in-frame clones and lacks some. The data hold 450,000 to 550,000 clones, with approximately 89% observed a single time. The sequencing used peripheral blood, collected in a trial of Ad26.COV2.S vaccine versus placebo. The receptors derive from a person aged 18-60 years who received the Ad26.COV2.S COVID-19 vaccine or a placebo.

The J gene is TRBJ1-3, the V gene TRBV19; D might be TRBD1 (5 bases). V dropped 8 bases and J dropped 0 bases, with 17 bases sitting between them. The CDR3 spans 16 residues. From germline, CDR1 is LNHDA and CDR2 SQIVND (reference sequence). This CDR3 is CASRLDQGNSGNTIYF. The CDR3 region has the DNA TGTGCCAGTCGCCTCGACCAGGGCAACTCTGGAAACACCATATATTTT.

This chain uses TRBV6-5 with TRBJ2-1; 8 bases agree with TRBD1. With V trimmed by 7 bases and J by 4 bases, 9 bases remained unmatched. CDR1 is MNHEY, CDR2 SVGAGI, per germline. This CDR3 contains 15 residues. CDR3 nucleotides: TGTGCCAGCAACAGAAGACAGGGGAATTACAATGAGCAGTTCTTC. It specifies CASNRRQGNYNEQFF.

The chain combines TRBV27 with TRBJ2-3, with a possible D match to TRBD2 (7 bases). CDR1 and CDR2 (germline): MNHEY, SMNVEV (reference sequence). V was cut by 3 bases and J by 5 bases, with 12 bases left in between. The CDR3 contains 14 residues. CDR3 sequence reads: CASSFRGGGDTQYF. CDR3 nucleotides: TGTGCCAGCAGTTTTAGGGGGGGCGGAGATACGCAGTATTTT.

This chain connects TRBV5-4 to TRBJ1-2; perhaps TRBD1 as D (5 bases). V was shortened by 0 bases and J by 4 bases, with 16 bases between the two germline ends. The CDR3 consists of 16 residues. Germline CDR1 is SGHNT and CDR2 is YYREEE (reference sequence). The CDR3 here is CASSLATGTGLYGYTF. DNA for the CDR3: TGTGCCAGCAGCTTGGCAACCGGGACGGGGCTCTATGGCTACACCTTC.

The chain employs TRBV2 and TRBJ1-6; 7 nucleotides match TRBD1. V lost 4 bases and J lost 6; bases outside the gene matches: 9. There are 16 residues in the CDR3. CDR1 SNHLY and CDR2 FYNNEI come from the germline V gene. DNA of the CDR3: TGTGCCAGCAGTGTAGCGGGACAGAAGATTAATTCACCCCTCCACTTT. It yields the protein CASSVAGQKINSPLHF.